This T cell receptor beta chain was sequenced during a study of cytomegalovirus exposure and HLA in healthy donors. PCR involved 60 Vbeta and 13 Jbeta primers. Measured with immunoSEQ multiplex PCR; TCRdb has only the in-frame clones, and not every one. Of 150,000 to 200,000 clones listed, over 60% are singletons. Unmatched junction bases numbered 3, after V lost 3 bases and J lost 13 bases. Per germline, CDR1 MDHEN and CDR2 SYDVKM. This CDR3 has 11 amino acids. Sequencing input: PBMCs. This rearrangement joins TRBV28 to TRBJ2-3; 8 nucleotides agree with TRBD2. The sequence was collected from a woman between 50 and 59 years old in good health and CMV-seronegative. The CDR3 DNA reads TGTGCCAGCAGTTTGGGGCGGGGGGAGTATTTT. Translation: CASSLGRGEYF.